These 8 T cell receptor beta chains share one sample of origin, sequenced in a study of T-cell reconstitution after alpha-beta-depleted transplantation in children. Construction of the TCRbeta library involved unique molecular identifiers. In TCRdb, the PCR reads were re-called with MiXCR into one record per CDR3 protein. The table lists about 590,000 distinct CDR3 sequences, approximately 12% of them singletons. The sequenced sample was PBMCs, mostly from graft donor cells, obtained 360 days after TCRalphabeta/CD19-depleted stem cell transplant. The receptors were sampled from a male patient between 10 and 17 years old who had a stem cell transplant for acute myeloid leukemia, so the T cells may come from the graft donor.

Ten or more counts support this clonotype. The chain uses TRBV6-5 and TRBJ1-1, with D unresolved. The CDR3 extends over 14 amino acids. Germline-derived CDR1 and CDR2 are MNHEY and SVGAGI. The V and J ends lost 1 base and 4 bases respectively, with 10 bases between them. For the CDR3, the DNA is TGTGCCAGCAGTTACTTCGACGTCGGCACTGAAGCTTTCTTT. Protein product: CASSYFDVGTEAFF.

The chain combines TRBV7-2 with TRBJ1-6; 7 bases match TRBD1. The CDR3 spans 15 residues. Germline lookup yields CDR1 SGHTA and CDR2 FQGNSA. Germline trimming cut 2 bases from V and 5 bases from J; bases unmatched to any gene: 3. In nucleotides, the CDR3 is TGTGCCAGCAGCTTATGGACAGGTGATAATTCACCCCTCCACTTT. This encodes CASSLWTGDNSPLHF.

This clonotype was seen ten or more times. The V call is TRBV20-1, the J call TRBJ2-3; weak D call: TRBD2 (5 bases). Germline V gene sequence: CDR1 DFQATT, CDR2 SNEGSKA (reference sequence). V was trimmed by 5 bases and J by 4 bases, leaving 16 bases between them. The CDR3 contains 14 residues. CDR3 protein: CSAGLPGSPDTQYF. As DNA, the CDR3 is TGCAGTGCTGGGCTTCCGGGGTCCCCAGATACGCAGTATTTT.

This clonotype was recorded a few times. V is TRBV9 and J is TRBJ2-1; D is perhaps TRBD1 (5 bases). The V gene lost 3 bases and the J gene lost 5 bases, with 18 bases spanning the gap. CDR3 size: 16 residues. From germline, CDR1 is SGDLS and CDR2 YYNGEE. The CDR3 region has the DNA TGTGCCAGCAGCGAGAACGTACTGACAGTAAACAATGAGCAGTTCTTC. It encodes CASSENVLTVNNEQFF.

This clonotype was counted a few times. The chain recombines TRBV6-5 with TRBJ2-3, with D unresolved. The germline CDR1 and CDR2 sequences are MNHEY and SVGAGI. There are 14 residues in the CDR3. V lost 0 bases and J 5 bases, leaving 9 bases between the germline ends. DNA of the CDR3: TGTGCCAGCAGTTACTCCACTACCGTAGATACGCAGTATTTT. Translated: CASSYSTTVDTQYF.

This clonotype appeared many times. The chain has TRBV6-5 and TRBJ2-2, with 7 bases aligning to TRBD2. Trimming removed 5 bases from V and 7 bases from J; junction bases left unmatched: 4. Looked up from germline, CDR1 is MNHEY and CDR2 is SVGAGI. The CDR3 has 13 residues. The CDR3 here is CASSRGVSGELFF. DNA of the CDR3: TGTGCCAGCAGTCGGGGGGTGAGCGGGGAGCTGTTTTTT.

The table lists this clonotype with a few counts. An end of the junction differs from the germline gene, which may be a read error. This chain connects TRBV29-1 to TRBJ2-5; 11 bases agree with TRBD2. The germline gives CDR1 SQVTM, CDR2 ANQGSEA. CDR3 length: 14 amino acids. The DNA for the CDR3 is TGCAGCGTTGAAGGGGCTAGCGGGAGGCGCGGGGCAAACTTC. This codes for CSVEGASGRRGANF.

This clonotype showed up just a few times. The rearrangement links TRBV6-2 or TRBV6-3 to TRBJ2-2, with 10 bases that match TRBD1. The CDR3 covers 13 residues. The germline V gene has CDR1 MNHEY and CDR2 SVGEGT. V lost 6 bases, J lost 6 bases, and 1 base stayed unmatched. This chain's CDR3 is CASRDRGPGELFF. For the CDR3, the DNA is TGTGCCAGCAGAGACAGGGGGCCCGGGGAGCTGTTTTTT.